This T cell receptor beta chain was recovered during a study of T-cell memory formation after mild COVID-19. Study-level background: TCR clusters showed largely donor specificity. Study findings and constraints: Clones that shrank (day 15 to 85) were balanced CD4/CD8, whereas later expanders leaned CD4+. SARS-CoV-2 specificity of second-wave clones peaking day 37 was unconfirmed.

Trimming removed 3 bases from V and 8 bases from J; junction bases left unmatched: 4. The CDR3 consists of 14 residues. Germline lookup yields CDR1 MGHDK and CDR2 SYGVNS. UMIs and sample barcodes were carried by the TCR alpha and TCR beta cDNA libraries that 5'RACE produced using constant-segment primers. TCRdb recomputed calls from the 5' RACE reads with MiXCR, one row per CDR3 protein. This table holds hundreds of thousands of distinct CDR3 sequences, around 21% found once. This clonotype has just a few counts. Its antigen is not known. The chain links TRBV25-1 to TRBJ2-1; 10 bases fit TRBD2. Sequenced sample: PBMCs or a T cell subset sorted from them (not recorded which). This TCR derives from an adult woman who had mild COVID-19 (a few samples of this study predate the infection). Cell type and time point are not known. Here the CDR3 DNA reads TGTGCCAGCAGTGATAGCGGGAGGCACGATGAGCAGTTCTTC. As protein: CASSDSGRHDEQFF.